This is a list of T cell receptor beta chains from one sample in a study of blood T cell repertoires in COVID-19. The repertoire was sequenced with immunoSEQ multiplex PCR; TCRdb's copy has only in-frame clones and lacks some. This table holds just over 650,000 clones, 75% to 90% found once. Sequenced sample: peripheral blood. The source of these receptors is a woman between 18 and 30 years old with acute or convalescent COVID-19. Each CDR3 is given with its conserved first and last residue. D genes are given only for firm matches. Size is stated for part of the rows, as once, few or many counts, or as a class when the clone is expanded.

NA,NA,TRBV4-2,TRBJ1-1,TGTGCCAGCAGCTTCAGTAAGGAAGCTTTCTTT,CASSFSKEAFF
once,TRBD1,TRBV5-1,TRBJ1-4,TGCGCCAGCAGCTTGACTCAGGGGGCAACTAATGAAAAACTGTTTTTT,CASSLTQGATNEKLFF
NA,TRBD1,TRBV7-9,TRBJ2-2,TGTGCCAGCAGCTCGACAGGGGTCAGCACCGGGGAGCTGTTTTTT,CASSSTGVSTGELFF
NA,NA,TRBV5-6,TRBJ1-2,TGTGCCAGCAGCTCCACCAGGGGCTACACCTTC,CASSSTRGYTF
NA,TRBD1,TRBV5-1,TRBJ2-3,TGCGCCAGCAGCCTAGGGACAGCCACAGATACGCAGTATTTT,CASSLGTATDTQYF
NA,TRBD1,TRBV6-2/TRBV6-3,TRBJ1-1,TGTGCCAGCAGCCCAAGACAGGGAGGAACTGAAGCTTTCTTT,CASSPRQGGTEAFF
NA,TRBD1,TRBV6-1,TRBJ2-3,TGTGCCAGCAGGGAAGGGACAGGGGGGGATACGCAGTATTTT,CASREGTGGDTQYF
NA,NA,TRBV3-1/TRBV3-2,TRBJ2-5,TGTGCCAGCAGCCAAGAATGGCGGCAAGAGACCCAGTACTTC,CASSQEWRQETQYF
NA,NA,TRBV6-1,TRBJ1-2,TGTGCCAGCAGTGAAGCGCCTAGGGGGGGAAACTATGGCTACACCTTC,CASSEAPRGGNYGYTF
NA,NA,TRBV15,TRBJ1-6,TGTGCCACCAGCAGAGATATATCCAATTCACCCCTCCACTTT,CATSRDISNSPLHF
NA,TRBD1,TRBV2,TRBJ1-5,TGTGCCAGCAGTGGCTGGACAGGGGGCTCTAATGTTACGCCCCAGCATTTT,CASSGWTGGSNVTPQHF
NA,NA,TRBV7-3,TRBJ2-1,TGTGCCAGCAGCTTAGGCGGGGGCCTCTCCTACAATGAGCAGTTCTTC,CASSLGGGLSYNEQFF
NA,NA,TRBV28,TRBJ1-6,TGTGCCAGCCACGACAGGCATCGTTCACCCCTCCACTTT,CASHDRHRSPLHF
NA,TRBD1,TRBV19,TRBJ1-2,TGTGCCAGTAGTGGGACAGCGCTATATGGCTACACCTTC,CASSGTALYGYTF
NA,NA,TRBV6-6,TRBJ2-3,TGTGCCAGCATTCTTCAGGACCCAGAGGGAGATACGCAGTATTTT,CASILQDPEGDTQYF
NA,TRBD2,TRBV18,TRBJ2-7,TGTGCCAGCGGCACTAGCGGGGGGCTCGTAGGCGAGCAGTACTTC,CASGTSGGLVGEQYF
NA,NA,TRBV4-1,TRBJ1-1,TGCGCCAGCAGCCATCCACAGAACACTGAAGCTTTCTTT,CASSHPQNTEAFF
NA,NA,TRBV28,TRBJ1-3,TGTGCCAGCAGCCTGTCTACTGGAAACACCATATATTTT,CASSLSTGNTIYF
NA,NA,TRBV4-1,TRBJ1-5,TGCGCCAGCAGCCAAGTATCACAGGGAGCTCAGCCCCAGCATTTT,CASSQVSQGAQPQHF
NA,TRBD1,TRBV7-2,TRBJ1-6,TGTGCCAGCAGCCTAGTGGACAGGGTCAAACCCCTCCACTTT,CASSLVDRVKPLHF
NA,NA,TRBV9,TRBJ2-2,TGTGCCAGCAGCGCCTCCTTGGACTTACAATATACCGGGGAGCTGTTTTTT,CASSASLDLQYTGELFF
NA,TRBD1,TRBV24-1,TRBJ1-2,TGTGCCACCAGCGGACAGGGGCCTGGCTACACCTTC,CATSGQGPGYTF
NA,TRBD1,TRBV30,TRBJ1-1,TGTGCCTGGAGTGTAGGGGGACAGGCAGTCGAAGCTTTCTTT,CAWSVGGQAVEAFF
NA,NA,TRBV3-1/TRBV3-2,TRBJ2-5,TGTGCCAGCAGCATCCGGCCAGGGTCTGGTTGGAATAATGAAGAGACCCAGTACTTC,CASSIRPGSGWNNEETQYF
NA,NA,TRBV11-2,TRBJ1-1,TGTGCCAGCATACTATTGGGGGGGAACACTGAAGCTTTCTTT,CASILLGGNTEAFF
NA,TRBD1,TRBV6-1,TRBJ1-2,TGTGCCAGCAGTGAAGGATTGGACAGGGTAAACTATGGCTACACCTTC,CASSEGLDRVNYGYTF
NA,TRBD1,TRBV11-2,TRBJ2-2,TGTGCCAGCAGCTTAGTGGGGACAGGGGGCCGGGTCGGGGAGCTGTTTTTT,CASSLVGTGGRVGELFF
NA,NA,TRBV5-6,TRBJ1-4,TGTGCCAGCAGCCGCTCCGGGGGGCGGACAACTAATGAAAAACTGTTTTTT,CASSRSGGRTTNEKLFF
NA,TRBD1,TRBV5-1,TRBJ1-3,TGCGCCAGCAGCTTGGAAGGGGGCCACTCTGGAAACACCATATATTTT,CASSLEGGHSGNTIYF
few,TRBD1,TRBV10-3,TRBJ1-2,TGTGCCATCAACGAGGGACAGGGAAACAACTATGGCTACACCTTC,CAINEGQGNNYGYTF
NA,NA,TRBV20-1,TRBJ1-5,TGCAGTGCTAGTTTGGCAGGCCCCAATCAGCCCCAGCATTTT,CSASLAGPNQPQHF
NA,NA,TRBV6-6,TRBJ1-1,TGTGCCAGCAGTTACCAGAGCAGCGCAGAAGCTTTCTTT,CASSYQSSAEAFF